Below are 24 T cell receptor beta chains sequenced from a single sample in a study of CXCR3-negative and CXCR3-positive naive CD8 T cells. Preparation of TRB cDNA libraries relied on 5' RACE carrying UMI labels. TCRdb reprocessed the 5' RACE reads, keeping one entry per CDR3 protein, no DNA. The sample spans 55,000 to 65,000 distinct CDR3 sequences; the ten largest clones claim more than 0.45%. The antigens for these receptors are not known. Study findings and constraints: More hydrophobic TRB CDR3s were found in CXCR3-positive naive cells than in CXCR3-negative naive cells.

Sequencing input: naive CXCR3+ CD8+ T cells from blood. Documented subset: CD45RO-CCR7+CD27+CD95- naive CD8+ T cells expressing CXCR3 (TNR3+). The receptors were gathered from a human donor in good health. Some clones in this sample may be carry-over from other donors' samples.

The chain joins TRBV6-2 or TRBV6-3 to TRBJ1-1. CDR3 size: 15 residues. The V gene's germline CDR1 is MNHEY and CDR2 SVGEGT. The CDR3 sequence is CASTPYKMPNTEAFF.

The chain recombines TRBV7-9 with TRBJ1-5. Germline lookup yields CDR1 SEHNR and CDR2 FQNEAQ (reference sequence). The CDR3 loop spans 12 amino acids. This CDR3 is CASSLQFQPQHF.

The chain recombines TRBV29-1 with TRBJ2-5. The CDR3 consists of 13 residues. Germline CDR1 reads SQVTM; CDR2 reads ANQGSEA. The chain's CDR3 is CSVEGIARETQYF.

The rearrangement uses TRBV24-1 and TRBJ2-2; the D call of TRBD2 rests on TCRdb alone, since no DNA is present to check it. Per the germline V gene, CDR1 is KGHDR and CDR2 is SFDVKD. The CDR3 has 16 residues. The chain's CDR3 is CATSATTSGDTGELFF.

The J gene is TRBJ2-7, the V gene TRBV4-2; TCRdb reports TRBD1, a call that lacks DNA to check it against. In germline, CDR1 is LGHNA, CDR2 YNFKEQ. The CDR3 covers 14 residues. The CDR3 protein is CASATFLGAYEQYF.

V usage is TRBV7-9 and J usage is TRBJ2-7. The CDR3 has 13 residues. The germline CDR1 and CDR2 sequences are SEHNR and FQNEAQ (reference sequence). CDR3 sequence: CASSSGGFYEQYF. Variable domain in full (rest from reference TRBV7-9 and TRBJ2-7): DTGVSQNPRHKITKRGQNVTFRCDPISEHNRLYWYRQTLGQGPEFLTYFQNEAQLEKSRLLSDRFSAERPKGSFSTLEIQRTEQGDSAMYLCASSSGGFYEQYFGPGTRLTVT.

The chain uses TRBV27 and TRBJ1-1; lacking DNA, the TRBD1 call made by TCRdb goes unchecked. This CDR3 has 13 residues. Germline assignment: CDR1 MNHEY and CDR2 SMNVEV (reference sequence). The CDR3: CASSWTGDTEAFF.

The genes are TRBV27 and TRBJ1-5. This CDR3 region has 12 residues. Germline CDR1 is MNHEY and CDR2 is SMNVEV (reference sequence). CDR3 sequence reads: CASSPSNQPQHF.

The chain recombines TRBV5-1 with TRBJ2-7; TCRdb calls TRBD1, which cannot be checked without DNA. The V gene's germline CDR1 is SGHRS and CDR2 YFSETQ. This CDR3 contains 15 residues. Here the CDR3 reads CASSGGDRGSDEQYF.

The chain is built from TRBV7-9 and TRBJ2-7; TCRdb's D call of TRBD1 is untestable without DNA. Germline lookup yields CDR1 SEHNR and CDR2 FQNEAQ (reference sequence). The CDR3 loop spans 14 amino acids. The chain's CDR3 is CASSLSDSTYEQYF.

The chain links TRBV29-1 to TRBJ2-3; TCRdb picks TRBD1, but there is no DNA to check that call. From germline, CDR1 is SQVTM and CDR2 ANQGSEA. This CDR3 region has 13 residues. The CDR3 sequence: CSPKVAGLDTQYF.

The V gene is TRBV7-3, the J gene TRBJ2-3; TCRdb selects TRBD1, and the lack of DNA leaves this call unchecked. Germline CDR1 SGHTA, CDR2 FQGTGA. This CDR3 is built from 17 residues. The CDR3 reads CASSEPGGLSFTDTQYF.

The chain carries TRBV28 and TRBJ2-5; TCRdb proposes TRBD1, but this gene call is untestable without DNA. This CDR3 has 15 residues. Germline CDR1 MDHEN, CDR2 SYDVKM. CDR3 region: CASSLQGAGEETQYF.

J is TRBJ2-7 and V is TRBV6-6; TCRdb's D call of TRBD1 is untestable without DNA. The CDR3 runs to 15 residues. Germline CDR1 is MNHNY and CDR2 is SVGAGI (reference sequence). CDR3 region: CASSSRDTQMYEQYF.

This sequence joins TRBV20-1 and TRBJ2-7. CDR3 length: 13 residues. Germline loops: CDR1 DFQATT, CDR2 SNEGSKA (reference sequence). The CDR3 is CSATSSTSYEQYF.

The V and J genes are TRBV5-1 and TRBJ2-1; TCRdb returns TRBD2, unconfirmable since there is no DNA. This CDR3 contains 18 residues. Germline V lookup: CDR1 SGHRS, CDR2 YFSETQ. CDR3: CASSLEAGGLFSYNEQFF.

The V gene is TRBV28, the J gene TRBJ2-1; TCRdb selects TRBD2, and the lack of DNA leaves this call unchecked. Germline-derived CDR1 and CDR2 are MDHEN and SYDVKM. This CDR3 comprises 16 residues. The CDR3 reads CASADPGLEKYNEQFF.

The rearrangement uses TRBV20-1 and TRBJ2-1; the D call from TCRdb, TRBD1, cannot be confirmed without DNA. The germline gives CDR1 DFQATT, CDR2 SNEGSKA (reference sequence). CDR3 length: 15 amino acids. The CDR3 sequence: CSARIGTGAFGEQFF.

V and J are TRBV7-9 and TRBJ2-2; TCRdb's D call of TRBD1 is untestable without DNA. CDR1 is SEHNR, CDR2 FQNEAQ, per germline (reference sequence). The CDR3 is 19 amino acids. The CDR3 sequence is CDSNSVRGSNRGNTGELFF.

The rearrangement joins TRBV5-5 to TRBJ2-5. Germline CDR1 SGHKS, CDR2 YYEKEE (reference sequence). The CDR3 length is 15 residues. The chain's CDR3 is CASSLVFQSQETQYF.

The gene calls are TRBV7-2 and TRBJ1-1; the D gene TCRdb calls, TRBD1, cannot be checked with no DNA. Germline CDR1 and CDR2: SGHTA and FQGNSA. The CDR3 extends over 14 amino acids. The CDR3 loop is CASTWKKGWTEAFF.

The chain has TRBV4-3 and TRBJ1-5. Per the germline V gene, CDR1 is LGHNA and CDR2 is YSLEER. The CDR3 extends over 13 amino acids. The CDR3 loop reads CASSHAGSQPQHF.

CDR3 sequence reads: CASSRGQLYGYTF. The chain employs TRBV7-2 and TRBJ1-2. CDR1 is SGHTA, CDR2 FQGNSA, per germline. The CDR3 is made up of 13 amino acids.

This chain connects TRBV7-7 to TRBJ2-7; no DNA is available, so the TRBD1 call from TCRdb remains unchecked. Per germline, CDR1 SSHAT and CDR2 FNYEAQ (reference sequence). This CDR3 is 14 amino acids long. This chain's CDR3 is CASSLGTGAYEQYF.